Listed below are T cell receptor beta chains from one sample, sequenced in a study of T cell responses to AZD1222 COVID-19 vaccine. Here immunoSEQ multiplex PCR was the method, and the copy in TCRdb shows in-frame clones only, minus some. Counted here are tens of thousands of clones, around 90% occurring once; the ten biggest clones make up about 8.4%. The sample here was peripheral blood, taken on day 0 of AZD1222 vaccination. Receptors originate from an adult in good health. The CDR3 runs from the conserved cysteine through the conserved F or W. D genes are given only for firm matches. Some rows mark clone size as missing; the rest say once, few, many or name a class of expanded clone.

TRBJ1-2 NA once TRBV4-3 TGCGCCAGCAGCCGCACAGGGTTTGGTAGCAGCCATAACTATGGCTACACCTTC CASSRTGFGSSHNYGYTF
TRBJ1-1 NA NA TRBV11-1 TGTGCCAGCAGCTTCAGTTCACAGGAGAACACTGAAGCTTTCTTT CASSFSSQENTEAFF
TRBJ2-7 NA NA TRBV5-6 TGTGCCAGCAGCCGCAAGGCCTCCTACGAGCAGTACTTC CASSRKASYEQYF
TRBJ2-6 NA NA TRBV29-1 TGCAGCGTTGTTCTCTCGGGACGCCAATACCGTGGGGCCAACGTCCTGACTTTC CSVVLSGRQYRGANVLTF
TRBJ1-2 NA NA TRBV7-2 TGTGCCAGCAGCCCCCGCTTAGACAGGATCTATGGCTACACCTTC CASSPRLDRIYGYTF
TRBJ2-7 TRBD1 NA TRBV2 TGTGCCAGCCTGACAGGGGGGGTCTACGAGCAGTACTTC CASLTGGVYEQYF
TRBJ1-3 NA NA TRBV4-3 TGCGCCAGCAGCCAAACCGGGACGGCAGGAAACACCATATATTTT CASSQTGTAGNTIYF
TRBJ2-3 NA NA TRBV24-1 TGTGCCACCAGTCCTGGCGGTAGTCGGTCAGATACGCAGTATTTT CATSPGGSRSDTQYF
TRBJ1-3 NA NA TRBV9 TGTGCCAGCAGCGCAGACGGTTCGGGAAACACCATATATTTT CASSADGSGNTIYF
TRBJ1-5 NA NA TRBV6-1 TGTGCCAGCAGTGACGGTCATAGCAATCAGCCCCAGCATTTT CASSDGHSNQPQHF
TRBJ2-2 TRBD2 NA TRBV29-1 TGCAGCGTAGACCCTAGCGGCGGGGAGCTGTTTTTT CSVDPSGGELFF
TRBJ1-1 NA NA TRBV3-1/TRBV3-2 TGTGCCAGCAGCCCGCAGGCATCGAACACTGAAGCTTTCTTT CASSPQASNTEAFF
TRBJ1-5 NA NA TRBV7-2 TGTGCCAGCAGCTTGGCCCCTCAGGGAGAGCAGCCCCAGCATTTT CASSLAPQGEQPQHF
TRBJ1-2 NA few TRBV6-5 TGTGCCAGCGCGGGGGGATTAGGCTACACCTTC CASAGGLGYTF
TRBJ2-1 NA NA TRBV6-5 TGTGCCAGCTTCGGGGGGCTAGGTGAGCAGTTCTTC CASFGGLGEQFF
TRBJ1-2 NA NA TRBV5-3 TGTGCCAGAAGCTCGACGGGGAACTATGGCTACACCTTC CARSSTGNYGYTF
TRBJ2-4 TRBD1 NA TRBV5-4 TGTGCCAGCAGCTGGGGGATGCAGGGGGCAAAAAACATTCAGTACTTC CASSWGMQGAKNIQYF
TRBJ2-7 NA NA TRBV18 TGTGCCAGCTCACCGATTGCGGGGGCCAACGAGCAGTACTTC CASSPIAGANEQYF
TRBJ2-5 NA NA TRBV10-3 TGTGCCATCAGTGAGGGTTCCGAGACCCAGTACTTC CAISEGSETQYF
TRBJ2-1 NA NA TRBV7-2 TGTGCCAGCAGCCAACAGGGGGGGGTCACCTACAATGAGCAGTTCTTC CASSQQGGVTYNEQFF
TRBJ1-1 NA NA TRBV19 TGTGCCAGTAGTATAGCCATCGGGGGGAACACTGAAGCTTTCTTT CASSIAIGGNTEAFF
TRBJ2-5 TRBD2 NA TRBV7-7 TGTGCTAGCAGCTTAGTAGCGGGGGTTGAGAGAGACCAGTACTTC CASSLVAGVERDQYF
TRBJ2-7 NA NA TRBV2 TGTGCCAGCAGTGGCGACAGACTCCTCTACGAGCAGTACTTC CASSGDRLLYEQYF